Listed here are 24 T cell receptor beta chains from one sample, sequenced in a study of cytomegalovirus exposure and HLA in healthy donors. PCR used 60 Vbeta primers and 13 Jbeta primers. This table comes from immunoSEQ multiplex PCR, and its TCRdb copy is limited to in-frame clones, with some not included. The sample gives 150,000 to 200,000 clones, about 62% of which show up once; under 3% is in the top ten. The specimen sequenced was PBMCs. The receptors here all came from a man aged 35 to 55 in good health and CMV-seronegative.

The chain has TRBV29-1 and TRBJ1-1; 9 bases map to TRBD1. The trim removed 6 bases at V and 11 bases at J, leaving 7 bases unmatched. This CDR3 is 11 amino acids long. Germline V gene lookup returns CDR1 SQVTM and CDR2 ANQGSEA. CDR3 sequence reads: CSVSGQGGAFF. The DNA of the CDR3 is TGCAGCGTCTCGGGACAGGGTGGTGCTTTCTTT.

DNA for the CDR3: TGTGCCTCCGAGGTCCCGCACGGTCTCACCTTC. Residues: CASEVPHGLTF. V usage is TRBV30 and J usage is TRBJ1-2; no clear D gene. The germline gives CDR1 GTSNPN, CDR2 SVGIG (reference sequence). This CDR3 has 11 residues. V was cut by 7 bases and J by 13 bases, with 19 bases left in between.

CDR3 residues: CASSDRSSGNTIYF. Written as DNA, the CDR3 is TGTGCCAGCAGCGACAGGAGCTCTGGAAACACCATATATTTT. This sequence joins TRBV6-6 and TRBJ1-3, with TRBD1 as a possible D gene (6 bases). V gave up 6 bases and J gave up 0 bases, with 9 bases separating them. The CDR3 has 14 residues. Germline CDR1 reads MNHNY; CDR2 reads SVGAGI (reference sequence).

The chain couples TRBV5-4 to TRBJ2-5; unclear D gene. V was cut by 1 base and J by 5 bases, with 6 bases left in between. The CDR3 loop spans 12 amino acids. Germline V gene data show CDR1 as SGHNT and CDR2 as YYREEE (reference sequence). The CDR3 bases are TGTGCCAGCAGCTTGCAGAGGGAGACCCAGTACTTC. This translates into CASSLQRETQYF.

The chain employs TRBV5-1 and TRBJ1-1; 8 bases align to TRBD1. Germline CDR1 is SGHRS and CDR2 is YFSETQ. This CDR3 has 13 amino acids. V was pared by 4 bases and J by 3 bases, with 2 bases of the junction left unmatched. CDR3 nucleotides: TGCGCCAGCAGCATGGACAGGGACACTGAAGCTTTCTTT. Translating gives CASSMDRDTEAFF.

This clone came up once. The chain joins TRBV15 to TRBJ1-5, with D possibly matching TRBD1 (6 bases). Trimming cost V 0 bases and J 7 bases, with 16 bases left between them. CDR3 length equals 16 residues. Germline V lookup: CDR1 LNHNV, CDR2 YYDKDF (reference sequence). Here the CDR3 reads CATSRDLAGVGQPQHF. The CDR3 nucleotides read TGTGCCACCAGCAGAGATCTGGCAGGGGTTGGCCAGCCCCAGCATTTT.

A few counts support this clone. The rearrangement joins TRBV10-3 to TRBJ1-5, with 7 bases that match TRBD1. This CDR3 has 14 residues. From germline, CDR1 is ENHRY and CDR2 SYGVKD. Unmatched junction bases numbered 6, after V lost 6 bases and J lost 4 bases. The CDR3 reads CAISPDRINQPQHF. In DNA, the CDR3 is TGTGCCATCAGCCCGGACAGGATTAATCAGCCCCAGCATTTT.

CDR3 region: CASSSTRDQPQHF. The CDR3 DNA sequence: TGTGCCAGCAGCTCAACCAGGGATCAGCCCCAGCATTTT. V usage is TRBV7-8 and J usage is TRBJ1-5; D is perhaps TRBD1 (5 bases). CDR1 and CDR2 from the germline V gene are SGHVS and FQNEAQ. Trimming pared 4 bases from V and 5 bases from J, leaving 9 bases between. The CDR3 has 13 amino acids.

The chain recombines TRBV7-2 with TRBJ1-3; 9 nucleotides match TRBD1. The CDR3 runs 15 residues. V shed 3 bases and J 4 bases; nucleotides not matched to a gene: 4. Per germline, CDR1 SGHTA and CDR2 FQGNSA. CDR3 protein: CASSFTGGSGNTIYF. Here the CDR3 DNA reads TGTGCCAGCAGCTTCACAGGGGGCTCCGGAAACACCATATATTTT.

The chain has TRBV28 and TRBJ2-3; weak D call: TRBD2 (7 bases). The CDR3 is 16 amino acids. V shed 5 bases and J shed 4 bases, with 19 bases lying between them. From germline, CDR1 is MDHEN and CDR2 SYDVKM. The CDR3 is CASSPPRGAWADTQYF. In nucleotides, the CDR3 is TGTGCCAGCAGTCCCCCCCGGGGGGCTTGGGCAGATACGCAGTATTTT.

This sequence joins TRBV6-5 and TRBJ2-3; 10 bases match TRBD2. Germline V lookup: CDR1 MNHEY, CDR2 SVGAGI. With V trimmed by 6 bases and J by 1 base, 4 bases remained unmatched. The CDR3 runs to 15 residues. CDR3 sequence: CASRSGLAGTDTQYF. The DNA for the CDR3 is TGTGCCAGCAGGTCCGGACTAGCGGGCACAGATACGCAGTATTTT.

This CDR3 reads CASRTDTEHGYTF. The CDR3 DNA is TGTGCCAGCAGGACGGACACGGAGCATGGCTACACCTTC. The chain is built from TRBV6-4 and TRBJ1-2; D perhaps matches TRBD1 (5 bases). The CDR3 is 13 amino acids. V lost 6 bases to trimming and J lost 6 bases, with 14 bases between them. Germline V gene data show CDR1 as MRHNA and CDR2 as SNTAGT.

This chain links TRBV5-6 with TRBJ2-5; the match to TRBD1 covers 7 bases. V was clipped by 0 bases and J by 2 bases; unmatched bases: 4. The CDR3 has 15 amino acids. The germline CDR1 and CDR2 sequences are SGHDT and YYEEEE. The CDR3 nucleotides read TGTGCCAGCAGCTTGGATAGGACAGGTCAAGAGACCCAGTACTTC. It yields the protein CASSLDRTGQETQYF. The full variable domain, its missing parts supplied by reference TRBV5-6 and TRBJ2-5, is DAGVTQSPTHLIKTRGQQVTLRCSPKSGHDTVSWYQQALGQGPQFIFQYYEEEERQRGNFPDRFSGHQFPNYSSELNVNALLLGDSALYLCASSLDRTGQETQYFGPGTRLLVL.

CDR3: CACLSDIANYGYTF. The CDR3 DNA reads as TGTGCCTGCCTATCCGACATAGCTAACTATGGCTACACCTTC. This rearrangement joins TRBV11-3 to TRBJ1-2; D call uncertain. CDR1 SGHNT and CDR2 YENEEA come from the germline V gene. The CDR3 is made up of 14 amino acids. V lost 11 bases and J lost 0, with 16 bases in between.

This chain links TRBV7-9 with TRBJ1-3; no firm D call. The CDR3 loop spans 16 amino acids. From germline, CDR1 is SEHNR and CDR2 FQNEAQ (reference sequence). V gave up 4 bases and J gave up 0 bases, with 13 bases separating them. CDR3 sequence: CASSSYAASSGNTIYF. The CDR3 nucleotides read TGTGCCAGCAGCTCATACGCAGCGTCCTCTGGAAACACCATATATTTT.

The gene calls are TRBV7-3 and TRBJ2-1, with D tentatively TRBD1 (5 bases). CDR3 length equals 12 residues. Deletions cut 5 bases from V and 9 bases from J, with 11 bases between. Germline loops: CDR1 SGHTA, CDR2 FQGTGA. In DNA, the CDR3 is TGTGCCAGCAGCGTGGACACTGGTGAGCAGTTCTTC. Translating it yields CASSVDTGEQFF. Drawing the rest from reference TRBV7-3 and TRBJ2-1, the complete variable domain is GAGVSQTPSNKVTEKGKYVELRCDPISGHTALYWYRQSLGQGPEFLIYFQGTGAADDSGLPNDRFFAVRPEGSVSTLKIQRTERGDSAVYLCASSVDTGEQFFGPGTRLTVL.

The genes are TRBV6-6 and TRBJ2-5; TRBD1 matches 8 bases. Germline trimming cut 0 bases from V and 2 bases from J; bases unmatched to any gene: 5. Germline-derived CDR1 and CDR2 are MNHNY and SVGAGI (reference sequence). The CDR3 extends over 16 amino acids. The CDR3 loop reads CASSYSMGQVQETQYF. CDR3 DNA sequence: TGTGCCAGCAGTTACTCGATGGGACAGGTACAAGAGACCCAGTACTTC.

The gene calls are TRBV7-8 and TRBJ1-5; a possible D gene is TRBD1 (6 bases). With 5 bases removed from V and 3 bases from J, the gap between germline ends came to 11 bases. This CDR3 region has 14 residues. Germline V CDR1 and CDR2: SGHVS, FQNEAQ. This CDR3 reads CASSPNRANQPQHF. The CDR3 DNA is TGTGCCAGCAGCCCAAACAGGGCCAATCAGCCCCAGCATTTT. The entire variable domain, with the rest obtained from reference TRBV7-8 and TRBJ1-5, is as follows: GAGVSQSPRYKVAKRGQDVALRCDPISGHVSLFWYQQALGQGPEFLTYFQNEAQLDKSGLPSDRFFAERPEGSVSTLKIQRTQQEDSAVYLCASSPNRANQPQHFGDGTRLSIL.

V and J are TRBV5-4 and TRBJ2-5, with D maybe TRBD1 (5 bases). CDR3 size: 14 residues. The ends were cut back, 3 bases at V and 2 bases at J, with 11 bases in the middle. CDR1 is SGHNT and CDR2 is YYREEE in the germline V gene (reference sequence). CDR3 amino acids: CASSSIDRQETQYF. CDR3 in DNA: TGTGCCAGCAGCTCTATAGACAGACAAGAGACCCAGTACTTC. Supplemented by reference TRBV5-4 and TRBJ2-5, the full variable domain reads ETGVTQSPTHLIKTRGQQVTLRCSSQSGHNTVSWYQQALGQGPQFIFQYYREEENGRGNFPPRFSGLQFPNYSSELNVNALELDDSALYLCASSSIDRQETQYFGPGTRLLVL.

CDR3 protein: CASSWTSGSNSEQFF. In nucleotides, the CDR3 is TGTGCCAGCAGCTGGACTAGCGGGAGTAATAGTGAGCAGTTCTTC. The chain is built from TRBV11-1 and TRBJ2-1; 13 nucleotides agree with TRBD2. The length of the CDR3 is 15 residues. Germline CDR1 is SGHAT and CDR2 is FQDESV (reference sequence). V trimming: 4 bases; J trimming: 9 bases; junction bases outside the gene matches: 6.

The V call is TRBV6-1, the J call TRBJ2-6; D remains unclear. Per the germline V gene, CDR1 is MNHNS and CDR2 is SASEGT. The CDR3 runs to 15 residues. V lost 7 bases, J lost 0 bases, and 10 bases lay in between. This CDR3 is CASTWRSSGANVLTF. The CDR3 region has the DNA TGTGCCAGCACCTGGCGGAGCTCTGGGGCCAACGTCCTGACTTTC.

The V gene is TRBV19, the J gene TRBJ2-7; 11 nucleotides align to TRBD2. The CDR3 has 15 residues. CDR1 is LNHDA and CDR2 is SQIVND in the germline V gene (reference sequence). Losses at the gene ends were 8 bases for V and 2 bases for J; bases not matched to a gene: 8. CDR3 coding DNA: TGTGCCAGTGGTGTTGGGACTAGCGGCACCTACGAGCAGTACTTC. Protein: CASGVGTSGTYEQYF.

V and J are TRBV29-1 and TRBJ1-1; 9 bases are shared with TRBD1. CDR3 size: 16 residues. Germline trimming cut 4 bases from V and 4 bases from J; bases unmatched to any gene: 13. CDR1 and CDR2 from the germline V gene are SQVTM and ANQGSEA. The CDR3 DNA follows: TGCAGCGTTGCGAAGGGTCTGGGACAGGGAGGCACTGAAGCTTTCTTT. This encodes CSVAKGLGQGGTEAFF.

The chain recombines TRBV4-1 with TRBJ1-5, with 8 bases that match TRBD1. The germline V gene has CDR1 MGHRA and CDR2 YSYEKL. Trimming cost V 4 bases and J 6 bases; bases outside gene matches: 11. The length of the CDR3 is 16 residues. The DNA for the CDR3 is TGCGCCAGCAGCCTGGACAGGGCGAGGGGAACTCAGCCCCAGCATTTT. Protein: CASSLDRARGTQPQHF.